This TCR beta chain emerged from a study of blood T cell repertoires in COVID-19 (dated by TCRdb to 2019 to 2021). About the study as a whole: The collaborator samples originated in the United States, Italy and Spain and spanned the acute and convalescent phases of COVID-19. The prospective study material was composed of cDNA or gDNA derived from T cells, B-cell-depleted T cells, or PBMCs. The dataset comprised deeply sampled blood TCRbeta repertoires from subjects exposed to, actively infected with, or recovered from COVID-19. The repertoires were released in a freely available public database intended as a resource for research on the immune response to SARS-CoV-2. The samples were drawn from two sources: the first 160 participants of the ongoing ImmuneRACE study, and 950 to 1,500 subjects contributed by 6 global collaborators. Nearly every sample came with metadata listing a de-identified subject ID, COVID-19 status, age in years and sex. Where available, HLA class I and class II types were taken from metadata supplied by the sample provider and were not determined by assay-based typing. Overall results and qualifications from the work: Clinical and demographic metadata were provided uncurated, with the amount varying by source and participant.

Unmatched junction bases come to 22, with V trimmed by 11 bases and J by 0 bases. From cysteine to phenylalanine, the CDR3 is 19 amino acids long. The retained sequence is limited to the CDR3, 57 bases, with the frame set at the first base. TCRbeta CDR3 regions were amplified from genomic DNA by means of the immunoSEQ Assay, a bias-controlled multiplex PCR. On the authors' methods: Nucleated cell counts per sample were estimated from amplification of reference gene primers within the assay. To quantify the absolute abundance of each unique TCRbeta CDR3 rearrangement, sequence reads were collapsed and filtered. For each sample, productive Simpson clonality was calculated by taking the square root of Simpson's diversity index across productive rearrangements. The immuneACCESS repertoire file appears here via TCRdb, limited to in-frame rearrangements. These files lack a portion of the clones; in checked studies, under half of the deficit traces to unresolved V genes, and the cause of the others is not known. Clone size and the V and J calls come from that table; the DNA yielded D and trimming. The sample has about 160,000 clones on record, almost 85% of them singletons. Of the sample, roughly 20% falls within the top ten clones.

With regard to this clone: Its antigen is not yet known. No quality values exist for individual bases; no much larger clone is one base distant.

Each collaborating institution followed its own protocols to collect whole blood in K2EDTA tubes. For TCRbeta analysis, collaborator samples were shipped as frozen whole blood, as isolated PBMCs, or as DNA extracted from either sample type. The receptor was isolated from a woman of 80 years or more with acute or convalescent COVID-19. Rearrangement joined TRBV23-1 to TRBJ2-1, and TRBD2 matches 7 of the central bases. TRBV23-1 is treated as an ORF (open reading frame) with a function not yet certain. Material for sequencing was peripheral blood. Here the CDR3 is given as CAADKSGVDTQTSYNEQFF. Read as DNA, the sequence is TGCGCCGCTGACAAAAGCGGGGTCGACACCCAAACCTCCTACAATGAGCAGTTCTTC.